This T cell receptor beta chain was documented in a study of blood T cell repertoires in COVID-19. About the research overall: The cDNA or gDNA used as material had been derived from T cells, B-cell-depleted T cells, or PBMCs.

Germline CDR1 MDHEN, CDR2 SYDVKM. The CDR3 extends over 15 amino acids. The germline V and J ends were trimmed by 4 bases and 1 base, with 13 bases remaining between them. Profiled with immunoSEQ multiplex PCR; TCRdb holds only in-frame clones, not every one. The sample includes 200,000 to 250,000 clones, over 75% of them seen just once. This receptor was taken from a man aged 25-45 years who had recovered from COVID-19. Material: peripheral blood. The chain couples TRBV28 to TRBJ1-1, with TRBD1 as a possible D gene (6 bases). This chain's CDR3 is CASSSSGAGNTEAFF. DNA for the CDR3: TGTGCCAGCAGTTCATCAGGGGCGGGGAACACTGAAGCTTTCTTT.